This T cell receptor (beta chain) originates from a study of T cells in women clearing cervical HPV infection. As for the study in general: Blood came at first lesion visit for cases, post-clearance for controls.

TCR beta CDR3 amplified by multiplex PCR from 950 to 1,500 ng genomic DNA. This table comes from immunoSEQ multiplex PCR, and its TCRdb copy is limited to in-frame clones, with some not included. The repertoire table contains fewer than 40,000 clones. Study observations and caveats: It is unknown whether associations predate infection; no effector/memory or HPV-specific sorting.

This CDR3 has 15 amino acids. The V segment lost 4 bases and the J segment 3 bases; nucleotides outside the gene matches: 6. CDR1 is SGDLS, CDR2 YYNGEE, per germline. A note on this clone: Its target is unknown. The read ends 3 residues shy of where the CDR3 ends; the end is completed using the germline J gene.

The sequence derives from a woman aged 18-69 years with a cervical HPV16 infection that either progressed to CIN3+ or cleared (not recorded which). Sequencing was done on a sample of blood buffy coat. The genes are TRBV9 and TRBJ1-4; 7 positions agree with TRBD1. The CDR3 protein is CASSLGGVANEKLFF. The part of the CDR3 DNA that was read is TGTGCCAGCAGCTTAGGGGGCGTCGCTAATGAAAAA. The variable domain in full, completed from reference TRBV9 and TRBJ1-4, reads DSGVTQTPKHLITATGQRVTLRCSPRSGDLSVYWYQQSLDQGLQFLIQYYNGEERAKGNILERFSAQQFPDLHSELNLSSLELGDSALYFCASSLGGVANEKLFFGSGTQLSVL.